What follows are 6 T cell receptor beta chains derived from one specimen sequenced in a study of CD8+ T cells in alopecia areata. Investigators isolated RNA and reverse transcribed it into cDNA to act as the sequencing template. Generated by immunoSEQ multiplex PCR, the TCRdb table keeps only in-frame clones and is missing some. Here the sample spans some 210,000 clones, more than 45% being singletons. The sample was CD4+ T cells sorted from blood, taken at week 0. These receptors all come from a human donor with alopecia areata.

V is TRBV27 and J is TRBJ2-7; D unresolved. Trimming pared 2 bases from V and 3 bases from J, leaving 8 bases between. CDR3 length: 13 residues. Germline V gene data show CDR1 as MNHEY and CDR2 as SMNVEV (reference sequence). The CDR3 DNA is TGTGCCAGCAGTTTACGTTTCAGCTACGAGCAGTACTTC. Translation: CASSLRFSYEQYF.

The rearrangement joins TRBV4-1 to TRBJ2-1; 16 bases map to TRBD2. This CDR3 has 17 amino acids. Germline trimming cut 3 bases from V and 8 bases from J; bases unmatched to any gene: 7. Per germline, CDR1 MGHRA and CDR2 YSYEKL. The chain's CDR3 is CASSHSPGLAGGYEQFF. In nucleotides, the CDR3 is TGCGCCAGCAGCCACTCCCCGGGACTAGCGGGAGGGTATGAGCAGTTCTTC.

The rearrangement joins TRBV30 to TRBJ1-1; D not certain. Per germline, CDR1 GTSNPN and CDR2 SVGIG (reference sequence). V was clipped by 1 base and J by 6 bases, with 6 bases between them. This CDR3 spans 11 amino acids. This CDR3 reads CAWSAIAEAFF. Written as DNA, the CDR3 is TGTGCCTGGAGTGCCATCGCTGAAGCTTTCTTT.

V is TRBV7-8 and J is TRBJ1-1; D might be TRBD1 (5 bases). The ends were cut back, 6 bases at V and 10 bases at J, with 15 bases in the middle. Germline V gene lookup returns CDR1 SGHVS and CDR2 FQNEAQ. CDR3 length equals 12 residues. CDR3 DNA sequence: TGTGCCAGCAGTCCTGGGGGGGAACGAGCTTTCTTT. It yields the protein CASSPGGERAFF.

The CDR3 nucleotides are TGTGCCTGGAGTGTTGCTGGAAACACCATATATTTT. It specifies CAWSVAGNTIYF. V and J are TRBV30 and TRBJ1-3, with D unresolved. V lost 0 bases and J lost 2, with 2 bases in between. This CDR3 has 12 residues. Germline V lookup: CDR1 GTSNPN, CDR2 SVGIG (reference sequence). The full variable domain, its missing parts supplied by reference TRBV30 and TRBJ1-3, is SQTIHQWPATLVQPVGSPLSLECTVEGTSNPNLYWYRQAAGRGLQLLFYSVGIGQISSEVPQNLSASRPQDRQFILSSKKLLLSDSGFYLCAWSVAGNTIYFGEGSWLTVV.

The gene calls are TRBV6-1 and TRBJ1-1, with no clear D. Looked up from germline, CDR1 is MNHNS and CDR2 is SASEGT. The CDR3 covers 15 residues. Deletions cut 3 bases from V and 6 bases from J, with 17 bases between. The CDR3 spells CASSEVHSTRSEAFF. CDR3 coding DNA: TGTGCCAGCAGTGAGGTTCATTCAACAAGATCTGAAGCTTTCTTT.